What follows are 23 T cell receptor beta chains derived from one specimen sequenced in a study of cytomegalovirus exposure and HLA in healthy donors. PCR involved 60 Vbeta and 13 Jbeta primers. The repertoire was sequenced with immunoSEQ multiplex PCR; TCRdb's copy has only in-frame clones and lacks some. The repertoire includes more than 130,000 clones, 76% of them detected once, and 3.9% sits in the top ten. Specimen: PBMCs. The receptors here all came from a young man in good health and CMV-seronegative.

This sequence joins TRBV7-2 and TRBJ2-4; D is ambiguous. V shed 5 bases and J shed 2 bases, with 16 bases lying between them. Germline CDR1 SGHTA, CDR2 FQGNSA. The CDR3 is 16 amino acids. CDR3 in amino acids: CASSPLDLTTKNIQYF. The DNA for the CDR3 is TGTGCCAGCAGCCCCTTGGATTTAACTACCAAAAACATTCAGTACTTC.

This clone has only one observation. The V call is TRBV5-6, the J call TRBJ1-2; D may be TRBD1 (5 bases). Germline V gene data show CDR1 as SGHDT and CDR2 as YYEEEE. This CDR3 is built from 15 residues. Trimming cost V 0 bases and J 4 bases, with 13 bases left between them. The CDR3 DNA is TGTGCCAGCAGCTTGGTGGCGGGGGGGATCTATGGCTACACCTTC. Its translation is CASSLVAGGIYGYTF.

V gene TRBV10-3 combines with J gene TRBJ2-2; 8 positions agree with TRBD1. With V trimmed by 6 bases and J by 0 bases, 0 bases remained unmatched. There are 14 residues in the CDR3. CDR1 ENHRY and CDR2 SYGVKD come from the germline V gene. The chain's CDR3 is CAIRDRANTGELFF. For the CDR3, the DNA is TGTGCCATCAGGGACAGGGCGAACACCGGGGAGCTGTTTTTT.

The genes are TRBV4-2 and TRBJ2-7; TRBD2 is a possible D gene (5 bases). Germline V gene data show CDR1 as LGHNA and CDR2 as YNFKEQ. The CDR3 has 13 amino acids. Trimming left V 5 bases short and J 1 base short, with 9 bases between. The DNA of the CDR3 is TGTGCCAGCAGCGCGGACTTATCCTACGAGCAGTACTTC. Protein sequence: CASSADLSYEQYF.

This clone was observed a single time. CDR3 coding DNA: TGTGCCAGCAGCCAAGGGCTGCAGGGGGCGAACTATGGCTACACCTTC. Residues: CASSQGLQGANYGYTF. The chain recombines TRBV4-2 with TRBJ1-2, with 8 nucleotides matching TRBD1. CDR3 length equals 16 residues. Looked up from germline, CDR1 is LGHNA and CDR2 is YNFKEQ. The V gene end was trimmed by 1 base and the J gene end by 2 bases; junction bases not matched to a gene: 6.

V and J are TRBV19 and TRBJ2-3, with a tentative D call TRBD1 (6 bases). The germline CDR1 and CDR2 sequences are LNHDA and SQIVND (reference sequence). V shed 1 base and J shed 4 bases, with 9 bases lying between them. The CDR3 sequence is 14 residues long. CDR3 amino acids: CASSIARGPDTQYF. Here the CDR3 DNA reads TGTGCCAGTAGTATAGCCAGGGGACCAGATACGCAGTATTTT. Variable domain in full (rest from reference TRBV19 and TRBJ2-3): DGGITQSPKYLFRKEGQNVTLSCEQNLNHDAMYWYRQDPGQGLRLIYYSQIVNDFQKGDIAEGYSVSREKKESFPLTVTSAQKNPTAFYLCASSIARGPDTQYFGPGTRLTVL.

This clone was counted between two and nine times. This chain joins TRBV6-6 and TRBJ1-5; TRBD1 matches at 8 bases. The CDR3 consists of 14 residues. With V trimmed by 1 base and J by 7 bases, 3 bases remained unmatched. Germline V CDR1 and CDR2: MNHNY, SVGAGI (reference sequence). CDR3 region: CASSYWDRSQPQHF. CDR3 DNA: TGTGCCAGCAGTTACTGGGACAGGAGCCAGCCCCAGCATTTT.

As DNA, the CDR3 is TGTGCCAGCAGTGAGTCCGGGACTAGCGGCACTGGGGAGCTGTTTTTT. Protein product: CASSESGTSGTGELFF. The V gene is TRBV6-4, the J gene TRBJ2-2; 11 bases fit TRBD2. The V gene end was trimmed by 3 bases and the J gene end by 8 bases; junction bases not matched to a gene: 8. This CDR3 comprises 16 residues. Germline CDR1 reads MRHNA; CDR2 reads SNTAGT.

This chain joins TRBV27 and TRBJ1-1; D is unclear. Germline V gene data show CDR1 as MNHEY and CDR2 as SMNVEV (reference sequence). Trimming shortened V by 3 bases and J by 5 bases, and 10 bases separated the two germline ends. The CDR3 totals 13 residues. The CDR3 is CASSLVAGTEAFF. In DNA, the CDR3 is TGTGCCAGCAGTTTGGTGGCGGGGACTGAAGCTTTCTTT.

The chain is built from TRBV19 and TRBJ2-2, with 7 bases fitting TRBD2. Trimming took 8 bases from V and 1 from J; bases not matched to a gene: 4. Germline loops: CDR1 LNHDA, CDR2 SQIVND (reference sequence). This CDR3 is built from 14 residues. The CDR3 reads CASRPSGNTGELFF. The DNA of the CDR3 is TGTGCCAGTCGGCCTAGCGGGAACACCGGGGAGCTGTTTTTT.

The chain links TRBV27 to TRBJ1-5; D not certain. The CDR3 spans 13 residues. V lost 4 bases and J lost 1, with 5 bases in between. The germline gives CDR1 MNHEY, CDR2 SMNVEV (reference sequence). CDR3: CASSYTSNQPQHF. The CDR3 bases are TGTGCCAGCAGTTACACCAGCAATCAGCCCCAGCATTTT.

The rearrangement uses TRBV6-1 and TRBJ1-6, with TRBD1 matching over 7 bases. The CDR3 sequence is 15 residues long. V shed 8 bases, J shed 7 bases, and the junction held 11 bases outside the gene matches. Germline V gene sequence: CDR1 MNHNS, CDR2 SASEGT. CDR3 bases: TGTGCCAGCCATAGTTCCGGGACAGAGAATTCACCCCTCCACTTT. It codes for CASHSSGTENSPLHF.

The chain employs TRBV11-3 and TRBJ2-2, with D unresolved. V was pared by 1 base and J by 5 bases, with 8 bases between. Germline V gives CDR1 SGHNT, CDR2 YENEEA. CDR3 size: 14 residues. The CDR3 reads CASSLATATGELFF. In nucleotides, the CDR3 is TGTGCCAGCAGCTTAGCGACTGCAACCGGGGAGCTGTTTTTT. The full variable domain, with the rest looked up from reference TRBV11-3 and TRBJ2-2, is EAGVVQSPRYKIIEKKQPVAFWCNPISGHNTLYWYLQNLGQGPELLIRYENEEAVDDSQLPKDRFSAERLKGVDSTLKIQPAELGDSAVYLCASSLATATGELFFGEGSRLTVL.

The chain recombines TRBV5-6 with TRBJ2-3; 9 positions match TRBD1. The V and J ends lost 4 bases and 3 bases, in that order; junction bases with no gene match: 18. CDR1 is SGHDT, CDR2 YYEEEE, per germline. This CDR3 is 19 amino acids long. The CDR3: CASSPTSPGQGVRTDTQYF. In DNA form, the CDR3 reads TGTGCCAGCAGCCCAACTTCTCCGGGACAGGGTGTCAGGACAGATACGCAGTATTTT.

This clone turned up a few times. The CDR3 is CAISAERQGGNQPQHF. Here the CDR3 DNA reads TGTGCCATCAGTGCCGAGCGACAGGGTGGCAATCAGCCCCAGCATTTT. This chain links TRBV10-3 with TRBJ1-5; 7 bases map to TRBD1. This CDR3 has 16 residues. J was trimmed by 2 bases and V by 4 bases; bases with no gene match: 8. Germline CDR1 and CDR2: ENHRY and SYGVKD.

This clone showed up just once. V gene TRBV25-1 combines with J gene TRBJ1-3; maybe TRBD1 (5 bases). The CDR3 runs 14 residues. Deletions cut 6 bases from V and 1 base from J, with 10 bases between. Germline V gene data show CDR1 as MGHDK and CDR2 as SYGVNS. The CDR3 coding sequence is TGTGCCAGCAGCGCTCAGGGATCTGGAAACACCATATATTTT. Translated, it gives CASSAQGSGNTIYF. Variable domain in full (rest from reference TRBV25-1 and TRBJ1-3): EADIYQTPRYLVIGTGKKITLECSQTMGHDKMYWYQQDPGMELHLIHYSYGVNSTEKGDLSSESTVSRIRTEHFPLTLESARPSHTSQYLCASSAQGSGNTIYFGEGSWLTVV.

The chain has TRBV5-1 and TRBJ1-1; a weak D match, TRBD1 (6 bases). CDR1 is SGHRS, CDR2 YFSETQ, per germline. The V end was cut by 4 bases, the J end by 10 bases, with 20 bases between. The CDR3 has 14 amino acids. CDR3 sequence reads: CASSLGDPQGRAFF. For the CDR3, the DNA is TGCGCCAGCAGCCTGGGGGATCCGCAGGGGCGAGCTTTCTTT.

This chain links TRBV15 with TRBJ2-7; 7 bases match TRBD1. Germline values: CDR1 LNHNV, CDR2 YYDKDF (reference sequence). CDR3 length: 14 amino acids. V shed 3 bases, J shed 3 bases, and the junction held 5 bases outside the gene matches. The CDR3 region has the DNA TGTGCCACCAGCAGCGGGACAGCTTTCTACGAGCAGTACTTC. Amino acid sequence: CATSSGTAFYEQYF.

The CDR3 DNA follows: TGTGCCAGCAGCGCCGGAGATCGATGGGGACTAGCGGGGGCCCTCTCCTACGAGCAGTACTTC. Its protein is CASSAGDRWGLAGALSYEQYF. The chain recombines TRBV7-8 with TRBJ2-7; 14 nucleotides match TRBD2. With V trimmed by 5 bases and J by 0 bases, 18 bases remained unmatched. CDR1 is SGHVS and CDR2 is FQNEAQ in the germline V gene. The CDR3 length is 21 residues.

This clone was observed a handful of times. This CDR3 is also generated by other DNA sequences in the sample. V gene TRBV7-9 combines with J gene TRBJ2-7, with 8 bases that match TRBD1. Germline V gene data show CDR1 as SEHNR and CDR2 as FQNEAQ (reference sequence). V trimming: 0 bases; J trimming: 6 bases; junction bases outside the gene matches: 13. There are 17 residues in the CDR3. The CDR3 loop reads CASSLARLGQGAFEQYF. In nucleotides, the CDR3 is TGTGCCAGCAGCTTAGCCCGTCTGGGGCAGGGGGCTTTCGAGCAGTACTTC. The full variable domain, with the rest looked up from reference TRBV7-9 and TRBJ2-7, is DTGVSQNPRHKITKRGQNVTFRCDPISEHNRLYWYRQTLGQGPEFLTYFQNEAQLEKSRLLSDRFSAERPKGSFSTLEIQRTEQGDSAMYLCASSLARLGQGAFEQYFGPGTRLTVT.

The rearrangement uses TRBV11-3 and TRBJ1-1; 7 bases agree with TRBD1. This CDR3 has 15 residues. The J segment lost 5 bases and the V segment lost 3 bases, leaving 9 bases of the junction unmatched. Per the germline V gene, CDR1 is SGHNT and CDR2 is YENEEA. CDR3: CASSFEQGLVTEAFF. The CDR3 nucleotides are TGTGCCAGCAGCTTTGAACAGGGGTTAGTGACTGAAGCTTTCTTT.

The chain joins TRBV11-2 to TRBJ1-1; TRBD1 agrees at 8 bases. Looked up from germline, CDR1 is SGHAT and CDR2 is FQNNGV. The CDR3 spans 15 residues. V shed 5 bases, J shed 5 bases, and the junction held 10 bases outside the gene matches. The CDR3 spells CASSLTAGGRTEAFF. Written as DNA, the CDR3 is TGTGCCAGCAGCCTAACGGCAGGGGGCCGGACTGAAGCTTTCTTT.

This CDR3 reads CASSLSFPGVGWGETQYF. DNA for the CDR3: TGTGCCAGCAGTTTATCTTTCCCGGGGGTGGGGTGGGGAGAGACCCAGTACTTC. The chain uses TRBV27 and TRBJ2-5; D perhaps matches TRBD2 (6 bases). CDR1 is MNHEY, CDR2 SMNVEV, per germline (reference sequence). V was pared by 0 bases and J by 4 bases, with 21 bases between. The CDR3 extends over 18 amino acids.